Each of the 5 T cell receptor beta chains below was sequenced from the same sample in a study of tissue T cells after allogeneic stem cell transplantation. Regarding time point: mouse harvest day 7 after allogeneic transplant. Mouse grafts combined 10^7 T-cell-depleted bone marrow cells with 10^6 splenic CD5+ T cells. Some clones are missing from TCRdb's copy, which holds only in-frame ones; the method was immunoSEQ multiplex PCR. The data contain over 7,500 clones, 45% of them seen just once; the ten biggest clones take up about 7%. Sequencing input: gut tissue. These receptors all stem from a female BALB/c mouse given C57BL/6 T cells with graft-versus-host disease after an allogeneic hematopoietic cell transplant.

With respect to this clone: These gene names are mouse names. The read ends 1 residue shy of where the CDR3 ends; the end is completed using the germline J gene. The V call is TRBV23, the J call TRBJ2-4; TRBD1 is the table's D call, not checked against the DNA. This CDR3 has 13 residues. Germline V lookup: CDR1 KGHTA, CDR2 FQNQQP. The CDR3: CSSSQTTQNTLYF. The DNA read from the CDR3 is TGCTCCAGCAGTCAGACAACTCAAAACACCTTGTAC. Variable domain in full (rest from reference TRBV23 and TRBJ2-4): DAAVTQKPRYLIKMKGQEAEMKCIPEKGHTAVFWYQQKQSKELKFLIYFQNQQPLDQIDMVKERFSAVCPSSSLCSLGIRTCEAEDSALYLCSSSQTTQNTLYFGAGTRLSVL.

On this clone: This likely came from a read error, as a far larger clone is one base away. Mouse gene names and germline throughout. The read finishes 1 residue shy of the CDR3 end, and the germline J gene is used to complete it. V and J are TRBV13-2 and TRBJ2-7; unclear D gene. This CDR3 is 12 amino acids long. The germline gives CDR1 NNHNN, CDR2 SYGAGS (reference sequence). CDR3 in amino acids: CASSDSSYEQYF. CDR3 DNA, as far as it was read: TGTGCCAGCAGTGATAGCTCCTATGAACAGTAC.

Turning to this clone: The gene names here belong to mouse. The read ends 1 residue before the CDR3 terminus; that terminus is restored from the germline J gene. J is TRBJ2-5 and V is TRBV15, with 8 bases that match TRBD1. Germline V gene lookup returns CDR1 SGHND and CDR2 FRSKSL. The CDR3 has 14 residues. Trimming cost V 2 bases and J 2 bases; bases outside gene matches: 0. The sequenced part of the CDR3 DNA is TGTGCCAGCAGTTTAACAGGGGGCCAAGACACCCAGTAC. Residues: CASSLTGGQDTQY. The whole CDR3 region reads CASSLTGGQDTQYF.

Details on this clone: The germline and genes are mouse ones. The DNA ends 1 residue before the CDR3 does, and the rest of the CDR3 is filled in from the germline J gene. The rearrangement joins TRBV29 to TRBJ2-5; 9 positions agree with TRBD1. The ends lost 6 bases at V and 4 bases at J; junction bases unmatched: 5. Germline-derived CDR1 and CDR2 are MSHET and SYDVDS. CDR3 length: 14 residues. CDR3 in amino acids: CASRPGQGKDTQYF. CDR3 DNA (partial): TGTGCTAGCAGACCGGGACAGGGTAAAGACACCCAGTAC.

As to this clone: Mouse gene names and germline throughout. From the germline J gene comes the end of the CDR3, since the read stops 1 residue before it. The gene calls are TRBV12-1 and TRBJ2-3; unclear D gene. The CDR3 totals 14 residues. CDR1 is SGHSN, CDR2 HYEKVE, per germline. Trimming shortened V by 0 bases and J by 1 base, and 7 bases separated the two germline ends. The CDR3 is CASSLGEGAETLYF. Incomplete CDR3 DNA: TGTGCCAGCTCTCTCGGGGAGGGTGCAGAAACGCTGTAT.